This T cell receptor beta chain was captured by sequencing in a study of CD8 T cells in Susac syndrome. Study-wide points: The study admitted that it had a relatively small number of individuals in its TCR sequencing and HLA analysis.

After extraction with the RNeasy kit, roughly 0.45 to 1 ug of the RNA was reverse transcribed using random hexamers. Across 54 Vbeta and 13 Jbeta, TCR beta CDR3 was amplified with immunoSEQ multiplex PCR. One entry per CDR3 protein results from TCRdb running MiXCR on the immunoSEQ multiplex PCR reads. The sample lists about 200,000 distinct CDR3 sequences; 85% to 95% were seen once. Sequencing of TCR beta, carried out with a high-throughput approach, was applied to CD8+ and CD4+ T cells from the blood. TEMRA cells were FACS-enriched, with CD8+ and CD4+ T cells isolated negatively. Note on this clonotype: Its antigen is unknown.

Germline CDR1 reads MDHEN; CDR2 reads SYDVKM. This CDR3 contains 14 residues. V shed 6 bases and J 0 bases; nucleotides not matched to a gene: 4. The sequence came from a human donor in good health. This chain connects TRBV28 to TRBJ2-7; 8 nucleotides align to TRBD1. Sequenced input: CD4+ T cells from PBMCs. The CDR3 sequence: CASRRTGNSYEQYF. The CDR3 DNA is TGTGCCAGCAGAAGGACAGGGAACTCCTACGAGCAGTACTTC.